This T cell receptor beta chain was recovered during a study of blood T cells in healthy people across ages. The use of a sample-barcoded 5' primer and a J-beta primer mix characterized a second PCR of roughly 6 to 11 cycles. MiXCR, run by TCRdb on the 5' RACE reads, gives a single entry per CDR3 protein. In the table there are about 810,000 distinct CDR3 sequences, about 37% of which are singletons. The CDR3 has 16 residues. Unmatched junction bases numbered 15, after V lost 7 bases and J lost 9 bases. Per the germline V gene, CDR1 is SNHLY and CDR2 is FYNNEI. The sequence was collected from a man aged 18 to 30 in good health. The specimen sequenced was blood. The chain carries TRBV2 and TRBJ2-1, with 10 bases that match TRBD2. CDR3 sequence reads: CASIVGLAGAQGEQFF. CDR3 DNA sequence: TGTGCCAGCATAGTAGGGCTAGCGGGGGCCCAAGGTGAGCAGTTCTTC.